A selection of T cell receptor beta chains follows, all from one sample in a study of radiotherapy plus CTLA-4 blockade in lung cancer. The assay was immunoSEQ multiplex PCR, and TCRdb's table has in-frame clones only and misses some. The sample lists about 88,000 clones; around 72% were seen once. This specimen consisted of peripheral blood, obtained from a patient treated with radiotherapy plus ipilimumab. The receptors shown here come from a human donor with non-small cell lung cancer that progressed on radiotherapy plus ipilimumab. Both conserved end residues are trimmed from each CDR3.

>TRBJ2-7|TRBV4-2
ASSQDSQDTYEQY
>TRBJ2-5|TRBV27
ASTLGYGETQY
>TRBJ2-2|TRBV9
ASSLGLAGELF
>TRBJ1-2|TRBV7-9
ASSLERAAGGYT
>TRBJ1-5|TRBV6-1
ASSVSNQPQH
>TRBJ1-2|TRBV18
ASSPTTASFYGYT
>TRBJ2-6|TRBV5-1
ASSFGGAGANVLT
>TRBJ1-5|TRBV4-1
ASSQGTGPNQPQH
>TRBJ1-4|TRBV28
ASSLYQFNEKLF
>TRBJ2-7|TRBV7-9
ASSSEIFLSRGEQY
>TRBJ1-1|TRBV28
ASSFLRANTEAF
>TRBJ2-5|TRBV11-2
ASSLHTGRQETQY
>TRBJ2-1|TRBV4-1
ASSQAGDRYNEQF
>TRBJ2-1|TRBV6-5
ASSPGRGGNEQF
>TRBJ1-4|TRBV28
ASSSLRVELNEKLF
>TRBJ2-1|TRBV5-4
ASSLGTYPEQF
>TRBJ2-7|TRBV18
ASSLQGADEQY
>TRBJ1-2|TRBV6-6
ASGGGVYGYT
>TRBJ2-3|TRBV7-6
ASSLEQSSGTQY
>TRBJ1-2|TRBV4-1
ASSQETGIRGYT
>TRBJ2-1|TRBV7-2
ASRGQGWNEQF
>TRBJ1-1|TRBV10-3
AISAGINTEAF
>TRBJ2-3|TRBV11-2
ASSSSGVSDTQY
>TRBJ1-5|TRBV28
ASSSNRNSNQPQH
>TRBJ2-7|TRBV4-2
ASSQVGSGSYEQY
>TRBJ2-3|TRBV5-1
ASSLAGVTDTQY
>TRBJ1-1|TRBV4-3
ASSQQAGITEAF
>TRBJ2-7|TRBV11-2
ASSLGWRGGPYEQY
>TRBJ2-7|TRBV5-1
ASSSGTGAYEQY
>TRBJ1-2|TRBV19
ASSRTGKGYT
>TRBJ2-7|TRBV4-1
ASSQEGDRGYEQY
>TRBJ2-7|TRBV7-6
ASSLAVGGARAHEQY